The 20 T cell receptor beta chains reported below all come from one sample, sequenced in a study of blood T cells in healthy people across ages. Primers used in a second PCR of roughly 6 to 11 cycles were a sample-barcoded 5' primer and a J-beta primer mix. TCRdb fed the 5' RACE reads into MiXCR, producing one record per CDR3 protein. Of 870,000 or so distinct CDR3 sequences in the sample, 25% to 35% were seen once. Material for sequencing was blood. These receptor sequences come from an elderly woman in good health.

This chain uses TRBV7-3 with TRBJ2-1; TRBD2 is a possible D gene (6 bases). Trimming took 2 bases from V and 5 from J, leaving 10 bases between them. The CDR3 runs 14 residues. The germline V gene has CDR1 SGHTA and CDR2 FQGTGA. This chain's CDR3 is CASSLGGADNEQFF. For the CDR3, the DNA is TGTGCCAGCAGCTTAGGAGGGGCAGACAATGAGCAGTTCTTC.

The chain joins TRBV7-9 to TRBJ2-7, with a possible D match to TRBD2 (6 bases). This CDR3 has 13 amino acids. Trimming cost V 4 bases and J 6 bases, with 13 bases left between them. The germline V gene encodes CDR1 SEHNR and CDR2 FQNEAQ (reference sequence). The CDR3 spells CASSYKEGPEQYF. Here the CDR3 DNA reads TGTGCCAGCAGCTACAAGGAGGGGCCCGAGCAGTACTTC.

This clonotype occurred many times. The chain has TRBV7-8 and TRBJ2-3; weak D call: TRBD1 (6 bases). CDR1 is SGHVS and CDR2 is FQNEAQ in the germline V gene. The V end lost 5 bases, the J end lost 2 bases, and 14 bases lay between the germline ends. This CDR3 is built from 15 residues. Here the CDR3 reads CASSPRQAHTDTQYF. In nucleotides, the CDR3 is TGTGCCAGCAGCCCACGACAGGCCCACACAGATACGCAGTATTTT.

The sample holds many counts of this clonotype. The rearrangement uses TRBV20-1 and TRBJ2-3; D tentatively reads TRBD1 or TRBD2 (5 bases each). The CDR3 has 13 amino acids. The ends were cut back, 3 bases at V and 2 bases at J, with 9 bases in the middle. Germline assignment: CDR1 DFQATT and CDR2 SNEGSKA (reference sequence). The CDR3 sequence is CSARRGLTDTQYF. Written as DNA, the CDR3 is TGCAGTGCTAGGAGGGGCCTCACAGATACGCAGTATTTT.

The chain carries TRBV27 and TRBJ2-7; TRBD1 is a possible D gene (5 bases). CDR3 length: 16 amino acids. Germline CDR1 reads MNHEY; CDR2 reads SMNVEV (reference sequence). Trimming pared 5 bases from V and 4 bases from J, leaving 21 bases between. In DNA, the CDR3 is TGTGCCAGCAGTCCTGGTGGGGCCGCACACAGGTACGAGCAGTACTTC. Its translation is CASSPGGAAHRYEQYF.

This clonotype was observed many times. This chain links TRBV6-1 with TRBJ2-3, with D maybe TRBD1 (6 bases). This CDR3 is 15 amino acids long. From germline, CDR1 is MNHNS and CDR2 SASEGT. Trimming took 0 bases from V and 4 from J, leaving 11 bases between them. CDR3 protein: CASSEAPQGSDTQYF. The CDR3, as DNA: TGTGCCAGCAGTGAAGCCCCACAGGGATCAGATACGCAGTATTTT.

This chain connects TRBV27 to TRBJ1-2; 9 nucleotides agree with TRBD1. J lost 5 bases, V lost 2 bases, and 6 bases had no gene match. Germline lookup yields CDR1 MNHEY and CDR2 SMNVEV (reference sequence). CDR3 size: 15 residues. The CDR3 sequence: CASSLETGGRYGYTF. CDR3 sequence (DNA): TGTGCCAGCAGTTTAGAGACAGGGGGACGGTATGGCTACACCTTC.

As to this clonotype: With a much larger clone just one base away, this may be a read error. This chain connects TRBV5-1 to TRBJ2-5; 9 nucleotides align to TRBD1. The CDR3 runs 17 residues. The V gene end was trimmed by 3 bases and the J gene end by 11 bases; junction bases not matched to a gene: 20. CDR1 and CDR2 from the germline V gene are SGHRS and YFSETQ. CDR3 sequence (DNA): TGCGCCAGCAGCTCTGCACCGGGACAGGGAAAATTTGATGAGCAGTACTTC. It is translated as CASSSAPGQGKFDEQYF.

There are many counts of this clonotype. This chain connects TRBV12-3 or TRBV12-4 to TRBJ2-6, with 9 nucleotides matching TRBD2. V trimming: 7 bases; J trimming: 5 bases; junction bases outside the gene matches: 6. The CDR3 extends over 15 amino acids. CDR3 residues: CASTLSGGRANVLTF. As DNA, the CDR3 is TGTGCCAGCACCCTTAGCGGGGGTAGGGCCAACGTCCTGACTTTC.

Concerning this clonotype: Possible read error: a much larger clone is one base away. The J gene is TRBJ2-1, the V gene TRBV6-2 or TRBV6-3; 8 bases are shared with TRBD2. This CDR3 region has 15 residues. V shed 0 bases, J shed 5 bases, and the junction held 3 bases outside the gene matches. The V gene's germline CDR1 is MNHEY and CDR2 SVGEGT. The CDR3 is CASSYSRGDNNEQFF. In DNA, the CDR3 is TGTGCCAGCAGTTACTCGCGGGGGGACAACAATGAGCAGTTCTTC.

The V call is TRBV7-9, the J call TRBJ2-5, with D maybe TRBD1 (5 bases). The CDR3 extends over 13 amino acids. Trimming took off 5 bases at V and 4 bases at J, with 11 bases between the two ends. Germline lookup yields CDR1 SEHNR and CDR2 FQNEAQ (reference sequence). CDR3 in DNA: TGTGCCAGCAGCCAACAGGTTTCAGAGACCCAGTACTTC. As protein: CASSQQVSETQYF. The complete variable domain, with remaining parts taken from reference TRBV7-9 and TRBJ2-5, reads DTGVSQNPRHKITKRGQNVTFRCDPISEHNRLYWYRQTLGQGPEFLTYFQNEAQLEKSRLLSDRFSAERPKGSFSTLEIQRTEQGDSAMYLCASSQQVSETQYFGPGTRLLVL.

This clonotype has at least ten counts. The rearrangement links TRBV6-6 to TRBJ2-1; the D gene is possibly TRBD2 (6 bases). Germline lookup yields CDR1 MNHNY and CDR2 SVGAGI (reference sequence). The CDR3 spans 14 residues. V shed 2 bases and J shed 7 bases, with 12 bases lying between them. CDR3 in amino acids: CASSYPGLANEQFF. The CDR3 DNA is TGTGCCAGCAGTTACCCGGGGCTAGCGAATGAGCAGTTCTTC.

With regard to this clonotype: This may arise from a read error, as a much more abundant clone is one base away. The chain is built from TRBV20-1 and TRBJ2-3; the match to TRBD2 covers 9 bases. There are 15 residues in the CDR3. Germline V CDR1 and CDR2: DFQATT, SNEGSKA (reference sequence). V was clipped by 0 bases and J by 4 bases; unmatched bases: 5. The chain's CDR3 is CSARDPAGGADTQYF. In nucleotides, the CDR3 is TGCAGTGCTAGAGACCCAGCGGGGGGCGCAGATACGCAGTATTTT.

This clonotype was detected only a few times. This may be a read error, as it is one base from a much larger clone. The J gene is TRBJ2-4, the V gene TRBV12-3 or TRBV12-4, with a possible D match to TRBD2 (6 bases). The CDR3 covers 14 residues. In nucleotides, the CDR3 is TGTGCCAGCAGTCGCCCTAGCGCCAAAAACACTCAGTACTTC. It translates to CASSRPSAKNTQYF.

This clonotype has ten or more counts. CDR3 DNA: TGTGCCAGCAGCTCCGGCGGGGCCGTCCCCTATGGCTACACCTTC. It codes for CASSSGGAVPYGYTF. The V and J genes are TRBV7-2 and TRBJ1-2; D might be TRBD1 (5 bases). Germline CDR1 and CDR2: SGHTA and FQGNSA. The V end was cut by 4 bases, the J end by 4 bases, with 16 bases between. The CDR3 loop spans 15 amino acids.

The V and J genes are TRBV7-2 and TRBJ2-5; TRBD1 might be the D (5 bases). Germline lookup yields CDR1 SGHTA and CDR2 FQGNSA. CDR3 length: 12 residues. V lost 4 bases to trimming and J lost 5 bases, with 8 bases between them. As DNA, the CDR3 is TGTGCCAGCAGCTGGGGCCGGGAGACCCAGTACTTC. As protein: CASSWGRETQYF.

This clonotype was recorded at least ten times. The V gene is TRBV25-1, the J gene TRBJ2-5; D gene ambiguous. Germline lookup yields CDR1 MGHDK and CDR2 SYGVNS. This CDR3 contains 16 residues. V was pared by 0 bases and J by 2 bases, with 13 bases between. This CDR3 is CASSEYRLAEQETQYF. The CDR3 region has the DNA TGTGCCAGCAGTGAATATAGGCTGGCGGAACAAGAGACCCAGTACTTC.

The chain is built from TRBV12-3 or TRBV12-4 and TRBJ2-2; D uncertain. Trimming removed 7 bases at V and 4 bases at J, with 13 bases between. This CDR3 contains 14 residues. DNA for the CDR3: TGTGCCAGCACCACGGTCCGAGGCACCGGGGAGCTGTTTTTT. Encoded protein: CASTTVRGTGELFF.

On this clonotype itself: One end of the junction does not line up with germline, which may come from a read error. The chain employs TRBV20-1 and TRBJ2-3, with D possibly being TRBD2 (6 bases). Germline V gives CDR1 DFQATT, CDR2 SNEGSKA (reference sequence). The CDR3 contains 15 residues. CDR3 nucleotides: TGCAGTGCTAGAGATAGCAGCACTAGCACAGGTACGCAGTATTTT. This encodes CSARDSSTSTGTQYF.

CDR3 sequence reads: CAWDRGTDTQYF. The DNA for the CDR3 is TGTGCCTGGGACAGAGGCACAGATACGCAGTATTTT. This chain connects TRBV30 to TRBJ2-3; tentative D call: TRBD1 (5 bases). Deletions cut 5 bases from V and 1 base from J, with 7 bases between. Germline values: CDR1 GTSNPN, CDR2 SVGIG (reference sequence). This CDR3 has 12 amino acids.